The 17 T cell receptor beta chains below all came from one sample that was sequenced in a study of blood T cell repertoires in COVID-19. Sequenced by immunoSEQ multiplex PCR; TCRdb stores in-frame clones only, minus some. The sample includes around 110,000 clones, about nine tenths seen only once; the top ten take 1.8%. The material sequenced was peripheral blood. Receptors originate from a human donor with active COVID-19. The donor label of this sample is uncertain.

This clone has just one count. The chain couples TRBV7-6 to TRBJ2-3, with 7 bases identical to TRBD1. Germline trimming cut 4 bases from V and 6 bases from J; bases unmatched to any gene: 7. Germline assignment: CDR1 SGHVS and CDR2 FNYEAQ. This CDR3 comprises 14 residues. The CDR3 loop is CASSWNRGADTQYF. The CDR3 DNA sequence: TGTGCCAGCAGCTGGAACAGGGGTGCGGATACGCAGTATTTT.

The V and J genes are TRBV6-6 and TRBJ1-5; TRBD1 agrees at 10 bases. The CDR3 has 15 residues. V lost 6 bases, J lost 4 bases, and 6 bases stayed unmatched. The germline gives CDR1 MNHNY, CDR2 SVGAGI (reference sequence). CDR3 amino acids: CASRPTGQGNQPQHF. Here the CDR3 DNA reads TGTGCCAGCAGACCGACGGGACAGGGGAATCAGCCCCAGCATTTT.

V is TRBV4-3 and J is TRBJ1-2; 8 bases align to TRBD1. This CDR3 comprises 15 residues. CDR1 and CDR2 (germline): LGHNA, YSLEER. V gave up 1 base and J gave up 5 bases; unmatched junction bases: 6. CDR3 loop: CASSQGSGGGYGYTF. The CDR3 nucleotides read TGCGCCAGCAGCCAAGGATCAGGGGGCGGTTATGGCTACACCTTC.

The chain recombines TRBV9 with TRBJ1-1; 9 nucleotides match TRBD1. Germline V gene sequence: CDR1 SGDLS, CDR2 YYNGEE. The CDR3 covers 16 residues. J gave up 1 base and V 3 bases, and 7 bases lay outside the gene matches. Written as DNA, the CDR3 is TGTGCCAGCAGCGACTGGACAGGGGATGGGAACACTGAAGCTTTCTTT. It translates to CASSDWTGDGNTEAFF.

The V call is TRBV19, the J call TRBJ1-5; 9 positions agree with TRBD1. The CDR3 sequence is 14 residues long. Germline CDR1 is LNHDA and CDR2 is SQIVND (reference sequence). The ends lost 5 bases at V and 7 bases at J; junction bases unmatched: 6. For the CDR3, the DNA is TGTGCCAGTAGTCCGGGACAGGGAGGCCAGCCCCAGCATTTT. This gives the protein CASSPGQGGQPQHF.

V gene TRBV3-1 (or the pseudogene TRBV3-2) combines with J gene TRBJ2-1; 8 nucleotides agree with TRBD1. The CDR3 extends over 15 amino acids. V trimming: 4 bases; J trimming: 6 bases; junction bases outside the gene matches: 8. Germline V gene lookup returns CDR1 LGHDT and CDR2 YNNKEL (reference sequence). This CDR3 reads CASSPWTGLGNEQFF. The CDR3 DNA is TGTGCCAGCAGCCCCTGGACAGGGTTAGGCAATGAGCAGTTCTTC.

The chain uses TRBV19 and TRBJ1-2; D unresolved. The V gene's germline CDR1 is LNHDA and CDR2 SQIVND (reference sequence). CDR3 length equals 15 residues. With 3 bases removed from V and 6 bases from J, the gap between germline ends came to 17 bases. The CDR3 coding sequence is TGTGCCAGTAGTATCAAAAGCGGGCCTCCGCATGGCTACACCTTC. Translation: CASSIKSGPPHGYTF.

The CDR3, as DNA: TGTGCCAGCAGCTCGAACGGGGGGGCCGAGACCCAGTACTTC. It specifies CASSSNGGAETQYF. V usage is TRBV13 and J usage is TRBJ2-5; 8 bases agree with TRBD2. The CDR3 covers 14 residues. The trim removed 4 bases at V and 5 bases at J, leaving 6 bases unmatched. Germline V gene lookup returns CDR1 PRHDT and CDR2 FYEKMQ (reference sequence).

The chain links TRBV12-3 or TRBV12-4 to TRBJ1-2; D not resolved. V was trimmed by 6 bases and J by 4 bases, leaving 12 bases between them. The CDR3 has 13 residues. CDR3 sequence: CASSLQVGYGYTF. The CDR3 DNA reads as TGTGCCAGCAGCCTTCAGGTGGGCTATGGCTACACCTTC.

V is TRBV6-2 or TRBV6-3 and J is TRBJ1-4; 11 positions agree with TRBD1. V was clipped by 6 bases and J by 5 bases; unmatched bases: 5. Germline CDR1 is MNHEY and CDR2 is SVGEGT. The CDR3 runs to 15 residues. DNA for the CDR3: TGTGCCAGCAGCCTCCGGACAGGGGGCAATGAAAAACTGTTTTTT. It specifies CASSLRTGGNEKLFF.

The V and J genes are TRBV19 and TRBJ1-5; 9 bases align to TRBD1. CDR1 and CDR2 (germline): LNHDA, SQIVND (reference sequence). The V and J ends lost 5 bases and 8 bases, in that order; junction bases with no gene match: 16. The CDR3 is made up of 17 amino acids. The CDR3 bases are TGTGCCAGTAGTGCGGACAGGGGTAATACCATTGCCAAGCCCCAGCATTTT. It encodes CASSADRGNTIAKPQHF.

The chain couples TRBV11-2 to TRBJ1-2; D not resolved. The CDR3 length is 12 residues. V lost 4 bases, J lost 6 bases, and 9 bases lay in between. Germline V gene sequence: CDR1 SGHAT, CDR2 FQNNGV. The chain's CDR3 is CASSSESNGYTF. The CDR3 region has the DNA TGTGCCAGCAGCTCCGAGTCAAATGGCTACACCTTC.

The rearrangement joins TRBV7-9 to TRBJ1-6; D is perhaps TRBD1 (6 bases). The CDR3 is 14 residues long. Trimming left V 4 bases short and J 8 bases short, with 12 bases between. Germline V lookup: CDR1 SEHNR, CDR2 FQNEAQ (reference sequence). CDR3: CASSWTVRDSPLHF. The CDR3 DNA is TGTGCCAGCAGCTGGACAGTTCGGGATTCACCCCTCCACTTT.

The CDR3: CASSQGQKMNTEAFF. The CDR3 nucleotides read TGCGCCAGCAGCCAGGGACAGAAAATGAACACTGAAGCTTTCTTT. V usage is TRBV4-3 and J usage is TRBJ1-1; 7 bases line up with TRBD1. Germline V lookup: CDR1 LGHNA, CDR2 YSLEER. Trimming cost V 3 bases and J 0 bases; bases outside gene matches: 4. CDR3 size: 15 residues.

CDR3 nucleotides: TGCGCCAGCAGCCATGGCCCGGGACTAGCGGGGGGGCGAAGCACAGATACGCAGTATTTT. It translates to CASSHGPGLAGGRSTDTQYF. The chain uses TRBV4-1 and TRBJ2-3; 16 bases align to TRBD2. The CDR3 loop spans 20 amino acids. The trim removed 3 bases at V and 0 bases at J, leaving 9 bases unmatched. The germline V gene encodes CDR1 MGHRA and CDR2 YSYEKL.

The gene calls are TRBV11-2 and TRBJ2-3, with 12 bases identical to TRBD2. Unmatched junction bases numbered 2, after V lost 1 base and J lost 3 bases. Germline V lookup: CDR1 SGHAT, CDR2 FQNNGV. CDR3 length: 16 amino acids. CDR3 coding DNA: TGTGCCAGCAGCTTAGGGGGACTAGCGGGTACAGATACGCAGTATTTT. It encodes CASSLGGLAGTDTQYF.

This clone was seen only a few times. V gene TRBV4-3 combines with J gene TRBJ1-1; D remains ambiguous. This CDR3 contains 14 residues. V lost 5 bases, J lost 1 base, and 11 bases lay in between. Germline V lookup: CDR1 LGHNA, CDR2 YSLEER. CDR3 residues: CASSYDLPNTEAFF. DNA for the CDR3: TGCGCCAGCAGCTATGACTTACCGAACACTGAAGCTTTCTTT.